The 12 T cell receptor beta chains below come from one sample, sequenced in a study of OX40 agonist ivuxolimab in advanced cancers. Profiled with immunoSEQ multiplex PCR; TCRdb holds only in-frame clones, not every one. The sample lists about 100,000 clones, less than 95% seen once, with around 0.58% in the top ten. This material consisted of CD4+ or CD8+ T cells sorted from blood, taken in a trial of the OX40 agonist ivuxolimab. All receptors come from an adult with an advanced solid tumor such as melanoma, head and neck, liver or kidney cancer.

The chain joins TRBV9 to TRBJ1-1; D not certain. V dropped 0 bases and J dropped 0 bases, with 6 bases sitting between them. This CDR3 contains 14 residues. In germline, CDR1 is SGDLS, CDR2 YYNGEE. CDR3 nucleotide sequence: TGTGCCAGCAGCGTAGTAGGGTTGAACACTGAAGCTTTCTTT. Translated: CASSVVGLNTEAFF.

This clone was recorded a few times. V is TRBV28 and J is TRBJ1-2; 7 nucleotides align to TRBD1. Germline V gene data show CDR1 as MDHEN and CDR2 as SYDVKM. The CDR3 covers 13 residues. Trimming took 5 bases from V and 4 from J; bases not matched to a gene: 4. The CDR3 is CASSRGQAYGYTF. CDR3 sequence (DNA): TGTGCCAGCAGTCGTGGACAGGCCTATGGCTACACCTTC.

The J gene is TRBJ1-2, the V gene TRBV6-5; 9 bases agree with TRBD1. Germline CDR1 reads MNHEY; CDR2 reads SVGAGI. The J segment lost 5 bases and the V segment lost 2 bases, leaving 9 bases of the junction unmatched. The CDR3 covers 16 residues. The CDR3 nucleotides are TGTGCCAGCAGTTACACGCCCGGGACAGGGTGGTATGGCTACACCTTC. Its protein product is CASSYTPGTGWYGYTF.

The chain is built from TRBV11-3 and TRBJ2-2; maybe TRBD1 (6 bases). CDR3 length: 19 residues. Trimming left V 3 bases short and J 4 bases short, with 24 bases between. The germline CDR1 and CDR2 sequences are SGHNT and YENEEA. The CDR3 loop reads CASSLGADDDRKTTGELFF. DNA of the CDR3: TGTGCCAGCAGCTTGGGGGCAGATGATGACAGAAAAACCACCGGGGAGCTGTTTTTT.

The J gene is TRBJ2-5, the V gene TRBV7-2, with 8 positions matching TRBD2. Germline V gene lookup returns CDR1 SGHTA and CDR2 FQGNSA. V was pared by 6 bases and J by 2 bases, with 14 bases of the junction left unmatched. The CDR3 covers 17 residues. The CDR3 reads CASRRRSGGAGQETQYF. CDR3 in DNA: TGTGCCAGCAGGCGCCGGAGCGGGGGAGCAGGGCAAGAGACCCAGTACTTC.

V usage is TRBV7-2 and J usage is TRBJ2-7, with 7 bases lining up with TRBD2. CDR1 is SGHTA, CDR2 FQGNSA, per germline. With V trimmed by 3 bases and J by 2 bases, 4 bases remained unmatched. This CDR3 region has 14 residues. CDR3 nucleotide sequence: TGTGCCAGCAGCTTGTCGCTAGCGGCCTACGAGCAGTACTTC. This codes for CASSLSLAAYEQYF.

The CDR3 DNA sequence: TGTGCCAGCAGAAATACAGGTGACTATGGCTACACCTTC. Translation gives CASRNTGDYGYTF. The chain employs TRBV28 and TRBJ1-2, with D possibly TRBD1 on 5 matching bases. The germline V gene has CDR1 MDHEN and CDR2 SYDVKM. The ends were cut back, 6 bases at V and 3 bases at J, with 11 bases in the middle. The CDR3 consists of 13 residues.

This clone was detected only once. The rearrangement uses TRBV19 and TRBJ2-2; tentative D call: TRBD1 (6 bases). CDR3 length equals 16 residues. CDR1 is LNHDA, CDR2 SQIVND, per germline (reference sequence). V gave up 6 bases and J gave up 4 bases, with 18 bases separating them. The CDR3 coding sequence is TGTGCCAGTAGGATACGGGGACAAGGGGTCACCGGGGAGCTGTTTTTT. Encoded protein: CASRIRGQGVTGELFF.

V gene TRBV11-2 combines with J gene TRBJ2-3; TRBD2 matches at 9 bases. The trim removed 5 bases at V and 3 bases at J, leaving 6 bases unmatched. The CDR3 loop spans 15 amino acids. From germline, CDR1 is SGHAT and CDR2 FQNNGV. CDR3 region: CASSLLAGGTDTQYF. As DNA, the CDR3 is TGTGCCAGCAGCCTACTAGCGGGCGGGACAGATACGCAGTATTTT.

Here the CDR3 reads CSVEEQGTSGAFF. CDR3 DNA: TGCAGCGTTGAAGAGCAGGGAACATCAGGTGCTTTCTTT. The J gene is TRBJ1-1, the V gene TRBV29-1; tentative D call: TRBD1 (5 bases). Germline V lookup: CDR1 SQVTM, CDR2 ANQGSEA. V gave up 0 bases and J gave up 11 bases, with 16 bases separating them. The length of the CDR3 is 13 residues.

This chain connects TRBV5-1 to TRBJ2-2, with 9 positions matching TRBD2. The CDR3 covers 17 residues. CDR1 is SGHRS and CDR2 is YFSETQ in the germline V gene. J was trimmed by 5 bases and V by 4 bases; bases with no gene match: 12. CDR3 sequence: CASSPHSGSVRTGELFF. The CDR3 DNA reads as TGCGCCAGCAGCCCCCATAGCGGGAGTGTACGAACCGGGGAGCTGTTTTTT. The full variable domain, rest sourced from reference TRBV5-1 and TRBJ2-2, is KAGVTQTPRYLIKTRGQQVTLSCSPISGHRSVSWYQQTPGQGLQFLFEYFSETQRNKGNFPGRFSGRQFSNSRSEMNVSTLELGDSALYLCASSPHSGSVRTGELFFGEGSRLTVL.

This clone has a handful of counts. The genes are TRBV18 and TRBJ2-7, with D tentatively TRBD1 (5 bases). CDR3 size: 13 residues. Germline CDR1 is KGHSH and CDR2 is LQKENI. V lost 6 bases to trimming and J lost 0 bases, with 9 bases between them. CDR3 loop: CASSPDSSYEQYF. The CDR3, as DNA: TGTGCCAGCTCCCCCGACAGCTCCTACGAGCAGTACTTC.